Following are 7 T cell receptor beta chains from one sample sequenced in a study of regulatory dendritic cells for organ transplantation. Only in-frame clones appear in the TCRdb table, and some are missing; sequencing was by immunoSEQ multiplex PCR. The sample includes 25,000 to 35,000 clones, more than 70% seen only once; the top ten take approximately 0.39%. The sample was naive CD8+ T cells from blood. Subset defined: CD45RA+ naive T cells. The receptors were sampled from a human donor in good health.

J is TRBJ1-2 and V is TRBV7-9; D call uncertain. Per germline, CDR1 SEHNR and CDR2 FQNEAQ (reference sequence). The CDR3 has 12 residues. V dropped 5 bases and J dropped 7 bases, with 11 bases sitting between them. Written as DNA, the CDR3 is TGTGCCAGCAGCGGAGGGAGTTTTGGCTACACCTTC. Its translation is CASSGGSFGYTF.

The chain employs TRBV6-1 and TRBJ2-7; TRBD2 aligns across 10 bases. This CDR3 has 15 residues. V lost 6 bases and J lost 2; bases outside the gene matches: 7. CDR1 MNHNS and CDR2 SASEGT come from the germline V gene. CDR3 bases: TGTGCCAGCAGGGCCCGGACTAGCGGAACCTACGAGCAGTACTTC. It specifies CASRARTSGTYEQYF.

This clone was found a few times. The chain is built from TRBV5-1 and TRBJ1-6; D is unclear. The CDR3 consists of 16 residues. V dropped 0 bases and J dropped 2 bases, with 9 bases sitting between them. Germline V gene lookup returns CDR1 SGHRS and CDR2 YFSETQ. Here the CDR3 reads CASSLGGGTYNSPLHF. As DNA, the CDR3 is TGCGCCAGCAGCTTGGGTGGAGGGACCTATAATTCACCCCTCCACTTT.

V is TRBV2 and J is TRBJ1-6; 7 bases fit TRBD1. Trimming at V came to 7 bases and at J to 9 bases, leaving 6 bases not matched to a gene. Germline V gene data show CDR1 as SNHLY and CDR2 as FYNNEI. The CDR3 runs 13 residues. The CDR3 protein is CASIQGFSSPLHF. In nucleotides, the CDR3 is TGTGCCAGCATACAGGGGTTTAGTTCACCCCTCCACTTT.

This clone was counted a single time. The V gene is TRBV7-8, the J gene TRBJ2-5, with D unclear. Germline CDR1 reads SGHVS; CDR2 reads FQNEAQ. V was cut by 3 bases and J by 3 bases, with 14 bases left in between. The CDR3 length is 15 residues. CDR3 nucleotides: TGTGCCAGCAGCTTCAGCCCGGGTCCAAAAGAGACCCAGTACTTC. It translates to CASSFSPGPKETQYF.

The chain recombines TRBV4-1 with TRBJ2-5, with 7 bases matching TRBD1. The CDR3 loop spans 17 amino acids. With V trimmed by 0 bases and J by 9 bases, 16 bases remained unmatched. Germline values: CDR1 MGHRA, CDR2 YSYEKL. CDR3 sequence (DNA): TGCGCCAGCAGCCAAGAAGTGGTCTCAGGTCCCCAGGGGGCCCAGTACTTC. Translating it yields CASSQEVVSGPQGAQYF.

This rearrangement joins TRBV25-1 to TRBJ1-3; D might be TRBD1 (5 bases). V was trimmed by 1 base and J by 1 base, leaving 8 bases between them. From germline, CDR1 is MGHDK and CDR2 SYGVNS. The CDR3 consists of 15 residues. The CDR3 sequence: CASSEFGGSGNTIYF. The CDR3, as DNA: TGTGCCAGCAGTGAATTTGGGGGGTCTGGAAACACCATATATTTT.